Following are 6 T cell receptor beta chains from one sample sequenced in a study of spatial heterogeneity in lung cancer. Findings and caveats of the study: The number of expanded tumor alpha and beta chains correlated with mutation number.

These receptors' antigens are unknown. From the 5' RACE reads, TCRdb called clonotypes with MiXCR, one entry per CDR3 protein. The sample holds about 30,000 distinct CDR3 sequences; 7% to 7.5% are singletons and the top ten take around 26%. Time point noted: sample taken at primary tumor resection. Sample: lung tumor tissue, taken at surgery. These receptors were obtained from a male donor with early-stage non-small cell lung cancer.

There are many counts of this clonotype. The V gene is TRBV6-6, the J gene TRBJ1-5; 7 nucleotides match TRBD1. The CDR3 runs 16 residues. Germline V lookup: CDR1 MNHNY, CDR2 SVGAGI (reference sequence). Losses at the gene ends were 5 bases for V and 0 bases for J; bases not matched to a gene: 7. CDR3 DNA sequence: TGTGCCAGCAGTGTCCTGCACAGGGGTAGCAATCAGCCCCAGCATTTT. Amino acid sequence: CASSVLHRGSNQPQHF.

This clonotype is medium-sized (0.01 to 0.1%) in the sample. The chain is built from TRBV7-6 and TRBJ1-6; tentative D call: TRBD1 (6 bases). The CDR3 runs to 15 residues. Trimming shortened V by 5 bases and J by 3 bases, and 11 bases separated the two germline ends. Germline values: CDR1 SGHVS, CDR2 FNYEAQ. CDR3 bases: TGTGCCAGCAGCGCCAGGGACAACTATAATTCACCCCTCCACTTT. It encodes CASSARDNYNSPLHF.

At least ten counts were recorded for this clonotype. The rearrangement links TRBV5-6 to TRBJ2-1, with TRBD2 matching 9 bases. CDR1 and CDR2 (germline): SGHDT, YYEEEE. The trim removed 5 bases at V and 1 base at J, leaving 4 bases unmatched. The CDR3 length is 15 residues. The CDR3 sequence: CASSVTSGSYNEQFF. The CDR3 region has the DNA TGTGCCAGCAGTGTGACTAGCGGTTCCTACAATGAGCAGTTCTTC.

This clonotype has ten or more counts. The chain has TRBV7-2 and TRBJ1-2; 11 bases are a match to TRBD1. This CDR3 has 15 residues. Trimming removed 3 bases from V and 4 bases from J; junction bases left unmatched: 4. Germline CDR1 reads SGHTA; CDR2 reads FQGNSA. CDR3 loop: CASSLRTGGAYGYTF. The CDR3 DNA follows: TGTGCCAGCAGCTTGAGGACAGGGGGCGCCTATGGCTACACCTTC.

This clonotype is medium-sized by share. The chain recombines TRBV4-1 with TRBJ1-5; 7 bases match TRBD1. This CDR3 is built from 16 residues. Trimming removed 1 base from V and 1 base from J; junction bases left unmatched: 4. Per the germline V gene, CDR1 is MGHRA and CDR2 is YSYEKL. The CDR3 here is CASSQAPTGSNQPQHF. Written as DNA, the CDR3 is TGCGCCAGCAGCCAAGCCCCGACAGGGAGCAATCAGCCCCAGCATTTT.

The table lists this clonotype with a few counts. The chain is built from TRBV28 and TRBJ2-5; 11 bases line up with TRBD2. Germline-derived CDR1 and CDR2 are MDHEN and SYDVKM. The J segment lost 5 bases and the V segment lost 5 bases, leaving 10 bases of the junction unmatched. The CDR3 spans 16 residues. For the CDR3, the DNA is TGTGCCAGCAGTCTGATAGCGGGGGGGCCGGAGGAGACCCAGTACTTC. Translating it yields CASSLIAGGPEETQYF. Variable domain in full (rest from reference TRBV28 and TRBJ2-5): DVKVTQSSRYLVKRTGEKVFLECVQDMDHENMFWYRQDPGLGLRLIYFSYDVKMKEKGDIPEGYSVSREKKERFSLILESASTNQTSMYLCASSLIAGGPEETQYFGPGTRLLVL.